This entry lists 3 T cell receptor beta chains sequenced from one sample in a study of blood T cells in healthy people across ages. Primers used in a second PCR of about 7 to 11 cycles were a sample-barcoded 5' primer and a J-beta primer mix. Each CDR3 protein is one row after TCRdb ran MiXCR on the 5' RACE reads. The sample comprises some 790,000 distinct CDR3 sequences, around 28% of which are singletons, and 17% rests with the top ten. Sequencing used blood. The receptors stem from a woman older than 75 in good health.

This chain uses TRBV20-1 with TRBJ2-2; D is possibly TRBD1 or TRBD2 (5 bases each). V lost 1 base to trimming and J lost 0 bases, with 15 bases between them. The CDR3 covers 17 residues. CDR1 is DFQATT and CDR2 is SNEGSKA in the germline V gene (reference sequence). CDR3 nucleotide sequence: TGCAGTGCTAGAGGGGACCCGACAGTGACGAACACCGGGGAGCTGTTTTTT. It yields the protein CSARGDPTVTNTGELFF.

In regard to this clonotype: Given a much more abundant clone one base away, this may be a read error. This chain joins TRBV19 and TRBJ2-7; tentative D call: TRBD2 (6 bases). The CDR3 is 15 residues long. CDR1 and CDR2 from the germline V gene are LNHDA and SQIVND (reference sequence). V was pared by 5 bases and J by 7 bases, with 21 bases between. The DNA for the CDR3 is TGTGCCAGTAGTTACGGCGGGGCCTATTACAATGAGCAGTACTTC. It yields the protein CASSYGGAYYNEQYF.

This chain joins TRBV6-2 or TRBV6-3 and TRBJ1-1; D gene uncertain. This CDR3 is 15 amino acids long. Per the germline V gene, CDR1 is MNHEY and CDR2 is SVGEGT. The V and J ends lost 2 bases and 1 base respectively, with 11 bases between them. The CDR3 bases are TGTGCCAGCAGTTACGTCGGACGGAGGAACACTGAAGCTTTCTTT. Its translation: CASSYVGRRNTEAFF.